This TCR beta chain was sequenced for a study of CD4 and CD8 cells across lung adenocarcinoma regions. The germline CDR1 and CDR2 sequences are MNHEY and SMNVEV (reference sequence). The CDR3 sequence is 13 residues long. Localized lung adenocarcinoma, a non-small cell lung cancer, affected the donors. Points on this clonotype: One junction end does not reproduce the germline sequence, and a read error may be involved.

TCRdb analysed the PCR reads with MiXCR anew, one entry per CDR3 protein. This sample carries around 18,000 distinct CDR3 sequences, 50% of them seen once, and the ten largest clones take less than 40%. The rearrangement links TRBV27 to TRBJ2-3; unclear D gene. The sample taken for sequencing was CD8+ T cells from the margin of a lung tumor. The receptor's source is a male donor with lung adenocarcinoma. The CD4 and CD8 labels of this study may be unreliable. The CDR3 region is CASRGVSTDAQFF. CDR3 DNA sequence: TGTGCCAGCAGGGGTGTGAGCACCGATGCGCAGTTTTTT.